One and the same sample provided the 5 T cell receptor beta chains below, sequenced in a study of blood T cell repertoires in COVID-19. Sequencing used immunoSEQ multiplex PCR; TCRdb keeps in-frame clones, though not all of them. This table has 200,000 or so clones, about 88% appearing once. Sample: peripheral blood. These receptors were obtained from a man in his 70s with active or convalescent COVID-19.

The chain employs TRBV27 and TRBJ2-3; D not resolved. This CDR3 contains 15 residues. The germline gives CDR1 MNHEY, CDR2 SMNVEV (reference sequence). Trimming took off 3 bases at V and 4 bases at J, with 14 bases between the two ends. CDR3 nucleotides: TGTGCCAGCAGTTTGATTGCGCCACCCGCAGATACGCAGTATTTT. It translates to CASSLIAPPADTQYF.

V and J are TRBV7-2 and TRBJ2-7; a possible D gene is TRBD1 (5 bases). The CDR3 spans 15 residues. CDR1 is SGHTA and CDR2 is FQGNSA in the germline V gene. Trimming took 1 base from V and 3 from J, leaving 13 bases between them. The CDR3 loop reads CASSLDLGQGYEQYF. CDR3 DNA sequence: TGTGCCAGCAGCTTAGATTTGGGGCAGGGCTACGAGCAGTACTTC.

This chain joins TRBV7-2 and TRBJ1-5; D may be TRBD1 (5 bases). Trimming stripped 1 base from V and 6 bases from J, with 13 bases between. The CDR3 has 15 residues. Germline CDR1 SGHTA, CDR2 FQGNSA. The CDR3 DNA sequence: TGTGCCAGCAGCTTAGAAGGGCAGGGAGGTCAGCCCCAGCATTTT. Its translation: CASSLEGQGGQPQHF.

Notes on this clone: One end of the junction does not line up with germline, which may come from a read error. The chain is built from TRBV30 and TRBJ1-5, with no clear D. This CDR3 has 13 amino acids. The germline V gene encodes CDR1 GTSNPN and CDR2 SVGIG (reference sequence). CDR3 protein: CAWSAGAGTRWYF. Here the CDR3 DNA reads TGTGCCTGGAGTGCCGGAGCGGGCACCCGGTGGTATTTT.

V gene TRBV19 combines with J gene TRBJ1-6; D possibly corresponds to TRBD1 (6 bases). Between the trimmed V and J ends, which lost 5 bases and 9 bases, there was a span of 14 bases. This CDR3 has 14 residues. Germline V gene sequence: CDR1 LNHDA, CDR2 SQIVND (reference sequence). The CDR3 loop is CASSFTGSGSPLHF. CDR3 DNA sequence: TGTGCCAGTAGTTTCACAGGGTCTGGTTCACCCCTCCACTTT. The whole variable domain, filled in from reference TRBV19 and TRBJ1-6, reads DGGITQSPKYLFRKEGQNVTLSCEQNLNHDAMYWYRQDPGQGLRLIYYSQIVNDFQKGDIAEGYSVSREKKESFPLTVTSAQKNPTAFYLCASSFTGSGSPLHFGNGTRLTVT.